The next 6 T cell receptor beta chains were all read from a single sample in a study of shared clonotypes between healthy human individuals. The table came from immunoSEQ multiplex PCR; TCRdb's copy has only in-frame clones and leaves some out. This table has approximately 640,000 clones, less than 95% appearing once. What was sequenced was memory CD8+ T cells from PBMCs. Subset here: CD45RO+ cells pooled with CCR7-negative TemRA cells. The receptors were gathered from a man younger than 35 in good health. Some clones in this sample may be carry-over from other donors' samples.

The chain joins TRBV25-1 to TRBJ2-7, with 8 bases lining up with TRBD2. The germline gives CDR1 MGHDK, CDR2 SYGVNS. The CDR3 is 15 amino acids. V shed 7 bases, J shed 5 bases, and the junction held 13 bases outside the gene matches. Written as DNA, the CDR3 is TGTGCCAGCACCCGGACTAGCTGGAACCGGGACGAGCAGTACTTC. Protein sequence: CASTRTSWNRDEQYF.

This clone showed up just once. The V gene is TRBV7-6, the J gene TRBJ2-1; 10 nucleotides align to TRBD2. Losses at the gene ends were 4 bases for V and 9 bases for J; bases not matched to a gene: 9. Germline CDR1 is SGHVS and CDR2 is FNYEAQ. The CDR3 loop spans 15 amino acids. This CDR3 is CASSWSGRAFVEQFF. Written as DNA, the CDR3 is TGTGCCAGCAGCTGGAGCGGGAGGGCCTTTGTTGAGCAGTTCTTC.

The V call is TRBV9, the J call TRBJ1-2; TRBD1 agrees at 7 bases. Trimming took 4 bases from V and 4 from J; bases not matched to a gene: 10. The V gene's germline CDR1 is SGDLS and CDR2 YYNGEE. This CDR3 is 15 amino acids long. CDR3 nucleotides: TGTGCCAGCAGCCCAAGACAGGGAGGGGTCTATGGCTACACCTTC. Amino acid sequence: CASSPRQGGVYGYTF.

This sequence joins TRBV11-2 and TRBJ2-5, with 7 positions matching TRBD2. The V gene end was trimmed by 2 bases and the J gene end by 1 base; junction bases not matched to a gene: 7. The germline CDR1 and CDR2 sequences are SGHAT and FQNNGV. The CDR3 has 16 amino acids. CDR3 coding DNA: TGTGCCAGCAGCTTAATCCCGGGAGGCCCCCAAGAGACCCAGTACTTC. It codes for CASSLIPGGPQETQYF.

For the CDR3, the DNA is TGTGCCAGCAGCTTCCCCCGGGGCGAGCAGTACTTC. Translating gives CASSFPRGEQYF. V is TRBV11-2 and J is TRBJ2-7, with D perhaps matching TRBD2 (5 bases). This CDR3 spans 12 amino acids. Germline lookup yields CDR1 SGHAT and CDR2 FQNNGV. Trimming shortened V by 3 bases and J by 6 bases, and 9 bases separated the two germline ends.

The DNA of the CDR3 is TGTGCCAGCAGTGAAGTTGTCAGAGGGGGACTCACCTACGAGCAGTACTTC. It yields the protein CASSEVVRGGLTYEQYF. The rearrangement links TRBV6-1 to TRBJ2-7, with D perhaps being TRBD1 or TRBD2 (6 bases each). The germline gives CDR1 MNHNS, CDR2 SASEGT. The CDR3 runs 17 residues. V shed 1 base and J shed 2 bases, with 18 bases lying between them.